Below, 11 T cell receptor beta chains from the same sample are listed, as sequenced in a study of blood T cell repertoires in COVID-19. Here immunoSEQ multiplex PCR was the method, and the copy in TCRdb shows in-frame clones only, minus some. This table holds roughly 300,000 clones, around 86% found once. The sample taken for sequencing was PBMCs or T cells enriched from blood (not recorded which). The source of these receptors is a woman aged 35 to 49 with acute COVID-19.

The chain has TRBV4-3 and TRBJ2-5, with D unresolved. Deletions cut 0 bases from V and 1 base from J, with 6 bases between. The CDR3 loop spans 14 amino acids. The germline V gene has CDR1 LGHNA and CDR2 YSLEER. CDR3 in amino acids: CASSQDQIQETQYF. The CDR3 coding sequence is TGCGCCAGCAGCCAAGATCAGATCCAAGAGACCCAGTACTTC.

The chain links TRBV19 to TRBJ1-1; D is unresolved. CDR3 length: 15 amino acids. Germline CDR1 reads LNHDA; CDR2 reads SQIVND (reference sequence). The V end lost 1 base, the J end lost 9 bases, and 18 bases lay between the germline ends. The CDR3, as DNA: TGTGCCAGTAGTATAGGACGGGAACGCCTCGGGAAAGCTTTCTTT. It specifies CASSIGRERLGKAFF.

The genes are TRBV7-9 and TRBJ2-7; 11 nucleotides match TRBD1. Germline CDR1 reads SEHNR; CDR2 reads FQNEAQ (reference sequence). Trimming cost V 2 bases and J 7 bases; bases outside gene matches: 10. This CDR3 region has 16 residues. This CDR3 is CASSLTLDRGREEQYF. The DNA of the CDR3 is TGTGCCAGCAGCTTAACCCTGGACAGGGGGCGCGAAGAGCAGTACTTC. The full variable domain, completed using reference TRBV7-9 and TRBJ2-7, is DTGVSQNPRHKITKRGQNVTFRCDPISEHNRLYWYRQTLGQGPEFLTYFQNEAQLEKSRLLSDRFSAERPKGSFSTLEIQRTEQGDSAMYLCASSLTLDRGREEQYFGPGTRLTVT.

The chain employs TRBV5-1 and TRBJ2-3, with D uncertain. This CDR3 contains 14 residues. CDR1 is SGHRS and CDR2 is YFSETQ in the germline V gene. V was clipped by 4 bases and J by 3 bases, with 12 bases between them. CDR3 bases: TGCGCCAGCAGCCTAGGAACATTGACAGATACGCAGTATTTT. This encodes CASSLGTLTDTQYF.

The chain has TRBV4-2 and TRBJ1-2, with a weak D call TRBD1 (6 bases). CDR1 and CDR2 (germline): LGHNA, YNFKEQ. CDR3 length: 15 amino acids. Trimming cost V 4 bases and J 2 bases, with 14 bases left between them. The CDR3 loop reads CASSPDLDRNYGYTF. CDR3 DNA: TGTGCCAGCAGCCCGGACCTTGACAGGAACTATGGCTACACCTTC.

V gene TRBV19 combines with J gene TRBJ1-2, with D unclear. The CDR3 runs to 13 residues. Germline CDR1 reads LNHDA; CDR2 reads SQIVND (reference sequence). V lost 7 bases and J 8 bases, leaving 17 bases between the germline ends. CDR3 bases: TGTGCCAGTATGAGGCGGGGAGAAGACGGCTACACCTTC. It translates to CASMRRGEDGYTF.

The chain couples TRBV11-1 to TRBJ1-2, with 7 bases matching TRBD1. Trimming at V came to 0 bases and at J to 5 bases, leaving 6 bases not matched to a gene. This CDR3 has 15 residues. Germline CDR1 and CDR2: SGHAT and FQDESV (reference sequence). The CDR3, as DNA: TGTGCCAGCAGCTTAGCGGGGGACAGAGATTATGGCTACACCTTC. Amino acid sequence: CASSLAGDRDYGYTF.

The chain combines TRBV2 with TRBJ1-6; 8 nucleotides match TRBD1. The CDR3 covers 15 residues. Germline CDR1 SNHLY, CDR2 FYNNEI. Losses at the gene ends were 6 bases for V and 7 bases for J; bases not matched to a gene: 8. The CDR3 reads CASRPDRGTNSPLHF. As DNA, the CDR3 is TGTGCCAGCAGACCCGACAGGGGAACCAATTCACCCCTCCACTTT.

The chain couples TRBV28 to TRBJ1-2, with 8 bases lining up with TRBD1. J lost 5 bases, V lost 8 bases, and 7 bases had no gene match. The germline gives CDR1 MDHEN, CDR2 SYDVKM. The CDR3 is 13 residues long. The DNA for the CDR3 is TGTGCCAGCCGTGGGGGACAGGAATATGGCTACACCTTC. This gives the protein CASRGGQEYGYTF.

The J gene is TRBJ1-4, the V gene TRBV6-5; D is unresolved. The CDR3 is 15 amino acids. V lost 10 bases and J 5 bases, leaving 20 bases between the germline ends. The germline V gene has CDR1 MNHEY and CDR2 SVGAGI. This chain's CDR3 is CATAKDGGRNEKLFF. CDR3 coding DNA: TGTGCCACCGCAAAAGACGGAGGCCGGAATGAAAAACTGTTTTTT.

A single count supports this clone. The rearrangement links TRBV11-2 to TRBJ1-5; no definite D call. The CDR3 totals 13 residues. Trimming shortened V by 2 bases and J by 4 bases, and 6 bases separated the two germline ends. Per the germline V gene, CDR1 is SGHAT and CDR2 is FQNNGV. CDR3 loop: CASSLNKNQPQHF. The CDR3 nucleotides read TGTGCCAGCAGCTTAAACAAGAATCAGCCCCAGCATTTT.